This T cell receptor (beta chain) was observed in a study of T-cell reconstitution after alpha-beta-depleted transplantation in children. The V and J ends lost 2 bases and 6 bases, in that order; junction bases with no gene match: 15. The V gene's germline CDR1 is MNHEY and CDR2 SMNVEV (reference sequence). The CDR3 contains 17 residues. During its preparation, the TCRbeta library received unique molecular identifiers. TCRdb ran MiXCR on the PCR reads and lists one entry per CDR3 protein. The sample lists about 610,000 distinct CDR3 sequences; over 9.5% were seen once. The sample in question was PBMCs from the stem cell graft donor, obtained from the stem cell graft. The clonotype originates from a human donor who donated a stem cell graft to a child with acute myeloid leukemia. The chain recombines TRBV27 with TRBJ2-7; 8 nucleotides line up with TRBD2. As DNA, the CDR3 is TGTGCCAGCAGTTTACATTCACGGAGCGGGAGTTTTCTCGAGCAGTACTTC. The encoded protein is CASSLHSRSGSFLEQYF.